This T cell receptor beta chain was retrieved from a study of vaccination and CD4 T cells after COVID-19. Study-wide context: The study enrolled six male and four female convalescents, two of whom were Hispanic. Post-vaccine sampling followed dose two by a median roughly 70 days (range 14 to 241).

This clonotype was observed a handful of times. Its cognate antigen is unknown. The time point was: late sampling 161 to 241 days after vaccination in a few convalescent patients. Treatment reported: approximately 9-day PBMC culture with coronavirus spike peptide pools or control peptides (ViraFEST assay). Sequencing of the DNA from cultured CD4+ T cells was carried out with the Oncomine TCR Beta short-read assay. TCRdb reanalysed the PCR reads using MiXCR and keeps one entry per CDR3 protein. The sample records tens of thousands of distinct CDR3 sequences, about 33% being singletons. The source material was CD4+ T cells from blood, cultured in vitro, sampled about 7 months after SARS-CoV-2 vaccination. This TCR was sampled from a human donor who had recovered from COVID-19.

The CDR3, as DNA: TGCAGTGTTGAGGGGTGGGTGACTGAAGCTTTCTTT. Encoded protein: CSVEGWVTEAFF. The genes are TRBV20-1 and TRBJ1-1; D may be TRBD1 (5 bases). The V and J ends lost 7 bases and 5 bases respectively, with 14 bases between them. This CDR3 has 12 residues. The germline V gene has CDR1 DFQATT and CDR2 SNEGSKA (reference sequence).